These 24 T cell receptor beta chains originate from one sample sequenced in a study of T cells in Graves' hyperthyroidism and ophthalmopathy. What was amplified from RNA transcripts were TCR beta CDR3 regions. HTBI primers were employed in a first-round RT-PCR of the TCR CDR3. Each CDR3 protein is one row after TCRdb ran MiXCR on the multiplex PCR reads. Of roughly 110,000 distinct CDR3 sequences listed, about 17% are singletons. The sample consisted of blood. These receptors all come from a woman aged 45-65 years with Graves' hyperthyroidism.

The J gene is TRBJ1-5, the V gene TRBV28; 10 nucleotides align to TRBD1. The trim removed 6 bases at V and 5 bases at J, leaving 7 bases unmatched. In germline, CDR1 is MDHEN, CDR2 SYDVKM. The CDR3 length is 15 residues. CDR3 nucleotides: TGTGCCAGCAGCGACCCCGGGACAGGGGATCAGCCCCAGCATTTT. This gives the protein CASSDPGTGDQPQHF.

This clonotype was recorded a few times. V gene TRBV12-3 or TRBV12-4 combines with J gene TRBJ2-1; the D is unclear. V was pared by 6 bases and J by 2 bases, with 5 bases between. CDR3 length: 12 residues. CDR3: CASSLPYNEQFF. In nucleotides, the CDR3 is TGTGCCAGCAGCCTCCCCTACAATGAGCAGTTCTTC.

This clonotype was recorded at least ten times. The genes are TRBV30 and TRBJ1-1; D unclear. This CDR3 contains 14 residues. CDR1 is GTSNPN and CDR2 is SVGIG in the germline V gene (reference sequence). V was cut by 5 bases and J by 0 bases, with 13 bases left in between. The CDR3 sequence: CAWHLGIMNTEAFF. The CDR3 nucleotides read TGTGCCTGGCACCTCGGAATCATGAACACTGAAGCTTTCTTT.

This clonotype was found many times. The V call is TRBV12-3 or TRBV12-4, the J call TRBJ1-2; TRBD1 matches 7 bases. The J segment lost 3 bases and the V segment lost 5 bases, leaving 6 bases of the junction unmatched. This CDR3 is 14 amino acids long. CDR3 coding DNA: TGTGCCAGCAGTGGCACCGGGACAGACTATGGCTACACCTTC. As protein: CASSGTGTDYGYTF.

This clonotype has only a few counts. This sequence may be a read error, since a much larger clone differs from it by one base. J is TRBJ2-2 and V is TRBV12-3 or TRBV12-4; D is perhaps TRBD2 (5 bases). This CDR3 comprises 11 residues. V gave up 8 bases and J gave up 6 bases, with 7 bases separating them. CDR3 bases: TGTGCCAGCTCGAGGGCCGGGGAGCTGTTTTTT. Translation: CASSRAGELFF.

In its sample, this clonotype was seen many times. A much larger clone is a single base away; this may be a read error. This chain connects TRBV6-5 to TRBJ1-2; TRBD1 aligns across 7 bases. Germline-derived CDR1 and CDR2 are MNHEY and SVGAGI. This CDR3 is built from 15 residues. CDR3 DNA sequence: TGTGGCAGCAGTTACTGGTCAGGGGGAGGCTATGGCTACACCTTC. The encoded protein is CGSSYWSGGGYGYTF.

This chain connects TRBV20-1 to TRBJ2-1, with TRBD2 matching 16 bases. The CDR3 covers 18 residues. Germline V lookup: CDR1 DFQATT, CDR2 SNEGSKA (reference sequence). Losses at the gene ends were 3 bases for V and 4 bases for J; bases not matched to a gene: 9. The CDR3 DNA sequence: TGCAGTGCTAGTCCCCAGGGGACTAGCGGGAGGGCGTACAATGAGCAGTTCTTC. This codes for CSASPQGTSGRAYNEQFF.

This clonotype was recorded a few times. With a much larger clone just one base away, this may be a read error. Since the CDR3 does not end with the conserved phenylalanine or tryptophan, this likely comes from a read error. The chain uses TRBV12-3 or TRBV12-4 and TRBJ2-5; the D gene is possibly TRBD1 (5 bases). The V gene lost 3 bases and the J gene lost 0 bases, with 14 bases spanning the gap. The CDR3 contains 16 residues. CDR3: CASSFSSAGYQETQYL. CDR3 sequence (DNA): TGTGCCAGCAGTTTTAGCTCGGCAGGGTACCAAGAGACCCAGTACCTC.

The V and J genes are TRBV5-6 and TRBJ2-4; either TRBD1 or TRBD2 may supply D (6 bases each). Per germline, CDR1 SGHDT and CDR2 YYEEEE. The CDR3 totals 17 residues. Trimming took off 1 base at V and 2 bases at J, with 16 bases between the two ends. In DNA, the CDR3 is TGTGCCAGCAGCTTGTGGATTGGGGGGCAGTCCAAAAACATTCAGTACTTC. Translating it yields CASSLWIGGQSKNIQYF.

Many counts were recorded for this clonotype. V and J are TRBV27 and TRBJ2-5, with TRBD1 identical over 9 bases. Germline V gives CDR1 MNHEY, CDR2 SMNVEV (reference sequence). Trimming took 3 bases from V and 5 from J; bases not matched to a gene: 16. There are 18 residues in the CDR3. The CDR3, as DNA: TGTGCCAGCAGTTTCGCGCTTCCGGGACAGGGTTTTCTGGAGACCCAGTACTTC. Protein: CASSFALPGQGFLETQYF.

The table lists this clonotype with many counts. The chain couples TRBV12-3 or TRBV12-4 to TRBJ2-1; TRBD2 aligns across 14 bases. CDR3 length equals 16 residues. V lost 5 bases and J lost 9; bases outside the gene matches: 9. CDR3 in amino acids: CASSTGTSGSRGEQFF. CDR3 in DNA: TGTGCCAGCAGTACCGGGACTAGCGGGAGTCGGGGTGAGCAGTTCTTC.

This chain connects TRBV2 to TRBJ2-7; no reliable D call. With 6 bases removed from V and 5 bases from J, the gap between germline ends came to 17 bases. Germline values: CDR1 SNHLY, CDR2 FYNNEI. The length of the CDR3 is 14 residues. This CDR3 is CASRATEGAHEQYF. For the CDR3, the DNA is TGTGCCAGCAGAGCCACCGAAGGAGCCCACGAGCAGTACTTC.

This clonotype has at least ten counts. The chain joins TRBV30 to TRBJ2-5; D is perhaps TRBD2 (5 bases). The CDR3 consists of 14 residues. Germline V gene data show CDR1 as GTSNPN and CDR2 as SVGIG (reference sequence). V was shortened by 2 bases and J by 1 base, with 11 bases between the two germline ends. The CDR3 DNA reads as TGTGCCTGGAGTAAGCGGCGCTCCCAAGAGACCCAGTACTTC. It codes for CAWSKRRSQETQYF.

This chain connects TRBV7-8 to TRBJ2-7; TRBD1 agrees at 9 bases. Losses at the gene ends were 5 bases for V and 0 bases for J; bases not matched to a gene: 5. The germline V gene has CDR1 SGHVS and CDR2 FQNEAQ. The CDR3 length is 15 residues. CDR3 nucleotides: TGTGCCAGCAGCCCTCTGACAGGGGGCTCCTACGAGCAGTACTTC. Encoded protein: CASSPLTGGSYEQYF.

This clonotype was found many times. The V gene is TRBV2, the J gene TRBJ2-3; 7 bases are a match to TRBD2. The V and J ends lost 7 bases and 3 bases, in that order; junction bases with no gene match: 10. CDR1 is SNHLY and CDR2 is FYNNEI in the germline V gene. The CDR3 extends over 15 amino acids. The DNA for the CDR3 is TGTGCCAGCACCTATCGGTCTAGCGGAACAGATACGCAGTATTTT. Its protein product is CASTYRSSGTDTQYF.

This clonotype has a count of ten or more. CDR3 sequence reads: CASSTGFGNEKLFF. DNA for the CDR3: TGTGCCAGTAGCACAGGTTTTGGTAATGAAAAACTGTTTTTT. The chain recombines TRBV19 with TRBJ1-4, with a weak D call TRBD1 (5 bases). CDR1 is LNHDA, CDR2 SQIVND, per germline (reference sequence). V was trimmed by 6 bases and J by 4 bases, leaving 12 bases between them. The CDR3 length is 14 residues.

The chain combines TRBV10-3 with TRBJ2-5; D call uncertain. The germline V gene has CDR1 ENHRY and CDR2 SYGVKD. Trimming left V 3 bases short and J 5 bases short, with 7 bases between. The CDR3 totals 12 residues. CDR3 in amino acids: CAISDIEETQYF. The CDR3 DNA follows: TGTGCCATCAGTGACATAGAGGAGACCCAGTACTTC.

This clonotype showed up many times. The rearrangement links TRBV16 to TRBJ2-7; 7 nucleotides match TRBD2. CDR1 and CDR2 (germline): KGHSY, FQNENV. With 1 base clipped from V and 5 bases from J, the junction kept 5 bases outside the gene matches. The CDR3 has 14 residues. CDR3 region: CASSQFGGSNEQYF. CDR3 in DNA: TGTGCCAGCAGCCAATTCGGCGGGAGCAACGAGCAGTACTTC.

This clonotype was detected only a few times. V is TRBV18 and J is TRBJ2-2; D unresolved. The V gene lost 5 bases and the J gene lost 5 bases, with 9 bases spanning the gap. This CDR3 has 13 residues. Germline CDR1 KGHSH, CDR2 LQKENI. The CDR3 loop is CASSMSATGELFF. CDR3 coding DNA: TGTGCCAGCTCAATGTCGGCGACCGGGGAGCTGTTTTTT.

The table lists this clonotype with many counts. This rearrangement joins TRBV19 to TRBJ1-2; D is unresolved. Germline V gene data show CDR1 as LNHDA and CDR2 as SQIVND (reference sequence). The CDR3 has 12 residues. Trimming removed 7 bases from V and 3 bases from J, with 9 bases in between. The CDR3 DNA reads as TGTGCCAGTAATAAGGGCTACTATGGCTACACCTTC. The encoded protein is CASNKGYYGYTF.

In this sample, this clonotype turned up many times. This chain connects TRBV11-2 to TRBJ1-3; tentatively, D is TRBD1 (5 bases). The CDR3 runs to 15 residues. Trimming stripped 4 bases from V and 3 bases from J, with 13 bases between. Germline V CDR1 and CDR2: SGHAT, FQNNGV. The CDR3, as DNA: TGTGCCAGCAGCTCGGGGGTAGCACTTGGAAACACCATATATTTT. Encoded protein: CASSSGVALGNTIYF. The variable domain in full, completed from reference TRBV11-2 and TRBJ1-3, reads EAGVAQSPRYKIIEKRQSVAFWCNPISGHATLYWYQQILGQGPKLLIQFQNNGVVDDSQLPKDRFSAERLKGVDSTLKIQPAKLEDSAVYLCASSSGVALGNTIYFGEGSWLTVV.

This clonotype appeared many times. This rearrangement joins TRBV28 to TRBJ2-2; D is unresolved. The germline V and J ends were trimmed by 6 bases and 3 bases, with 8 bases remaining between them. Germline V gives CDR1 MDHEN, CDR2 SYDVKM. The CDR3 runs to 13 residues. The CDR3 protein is CASRGSYTGELFF. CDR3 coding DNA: TGTGCCAGCAGGGGGTCCTACACCGGGGAGCTGTTTTTT.

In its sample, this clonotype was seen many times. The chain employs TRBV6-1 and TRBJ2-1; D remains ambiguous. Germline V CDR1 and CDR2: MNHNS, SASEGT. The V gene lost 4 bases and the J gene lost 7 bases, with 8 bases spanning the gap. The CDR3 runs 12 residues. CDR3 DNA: TGTGCCAGCAGTGTTTGGGTGAATGAGCAGTTCTTC. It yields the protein CASSVWVNEQFF.

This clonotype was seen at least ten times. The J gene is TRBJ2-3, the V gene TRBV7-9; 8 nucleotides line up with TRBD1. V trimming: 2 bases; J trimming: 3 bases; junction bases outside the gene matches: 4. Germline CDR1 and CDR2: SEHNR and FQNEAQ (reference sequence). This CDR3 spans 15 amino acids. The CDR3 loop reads CASSLSRGQTDTQYF. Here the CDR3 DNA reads TGTGCCAGCAGCTTAAGCAGGGGGCAGACAGATACGCAGTATTTT.